This T cell receptor beta chain was observed in a study of blood T cells in healthy people across ages. The CDR3 extends over 13 amino acids. The germline CDR1 and CDR2 sequences are MNHEY and SMNVEV (reference sequence). V lost 6 bases and J lost 4, with 12 bases in between. The study drew donors from healthy Caucasian individuals in Russia aged roughly 6 to 90. In each sample, at least 6.5 million PBMCs were isolated. Total RNA, at least 5.5 micrograms per sample, came from PBMCs. A second PCR, run for roughly 7 to 11 cycles, used a sample-barcoded 5' primer plus a J-beta primer mix. TCRdb reanalysed the 5' RACE reads using MiXCR and keeps one entry per CDR3 protein. The sample shows 1.5 million to 2 million distinct CDR3 sequences, less than 50% of them seen only once.

J is TRBJ1-2 and V is TRBV27; D might be TRBD1 (6 bases). The receptor was isolated from a woman in her thirties or forties in good health. Sequences were obtained from blood. In DNA form, the CDR3 reads TGTGCCAGCAGGTACAGGGAGACCTATGGCTACACCTTC. Its protein product is CASRYRETYGYTF.